The 10 T cell receptor beta chains in this list originate from one sample, sequenced in a study of shared clonotypes between healthy human individuals. Clones were read by immunoSEQ multiplex PCR, and TCRdb kept only the in-frame ones, dropping some. The sample carries approximately 2.3 million clones, over 90% recorded once. Sample: naive CD4+ T cells from PBMCs. Subset noted: CD45RA+ positively selected. Source of these receptors: a man aged 18 to 30 in good health. Some clones in this sample may be carry-over from other donors' samples.

The chain is built from TRBV7-2 and TRBJ2-1, with 7 bases aligning to TRBD1. V lost 3 bases and J lost 8; bases outside the gene matches: 7. CDR1 and CDR2 (germline): SGHTA, FQGNSA. The length of the CDR3 is 14 residues. The CDR3 loop is CASSLALDRDEQFF. The CDR3 DNA reads TGTGCCAGCAGCTTGGCCCTTGACAGGGATGAGCAGTTCTTC.

V is TRBV6-5 and J is TRBJ1-3; no definite D call. V shed 2 bases and J shed 0 bases, with 8 bases lying between them. CDR1 and CDR2 from the germline V gene are MNHEY and SVGAGI. The CDR3 runs 15 residues. The CDR3 loop is CASSYNPGSGNTIYF. The CDR3, as DNA: TGTGCCAGCAGTTACAATCCTGGCTCTGGAAACACCATATATTTT.

Concerning this clone itself: Other DNA sequences in the same sample also yield this CDR3. The chain links TRBV5-4 to TRBJ2-7, with TRBD2 identical over 8 bases. This CDR3 region has 15 residues. The J segment lost 3 bases and the V segment lost 4 bases, leaving 9 bases of the junction unmatched. Germline assignment: CDR1 SGHNT and CDR2 YYREEE (reference sequence). The CDR3 DNA reads TGTGCCAGCAGCCTCGGACTAGCAGGTAACTACGAGCAGTACTTC. This encodes CASSLGLAGNYEQYF.

V gene TRBV11-2 combines with J gene TRBJ2-5; the D is unclear. The better agreement between TRBJ2-7 and the DNA end casts doubt on the J call. Germline V gene sequence: CDR1 SGHAT, CDR2 FQNNGV. The CDR3 runs 12 residues. CDR3 coding DNA: TGTGCCAGCAGCCCACAATCGGGCGAGCAGTACTTC. Translated, it gives CASSPQSGEQYF.

Comment on this clone: This sample also contains other DNA sequences that code for the same CDR3. This chain joins TRBV5-1 and TRBJ2-7; possibly TRBD1 for D (6 bases). The CDR3 totals 14 residues. Germline assignment: CDR1 SGHRS and CDR2 YFSETQ. V was trimmed by 1 base and J by 2 bases, leaving 10 bases between them. This chain's CDR3 is CASSLSGTTYEQYF. The DNA for the CDR3 is TGCGCCAGCAGCTTGTCCGGGACAACCTACGAGCAGTACTTC.

The chain is built from TRBV10-3 and TRBJ1-5, with D possibly matching TRBD1 (5 bases). This CDR3 is 14 amino acids long. Per germline, CDR1 ENHRY and CDR2 SYGVKD. V dropped 3 bases and J dropped 5 bases, with 11 bases sitting between them. The CDR3 is CAISDSGQDQPQHF. The CDR3, as DNA: TGTGCCATCAGTGATTCAGGGCAGGATCAGCCCCAGCATTTT.

The rearrangement joins TRBV5-4 to TRBJ2-2, with D possibly TRBD2 on 5 matching bases. CDR3 size: 15 residues. Germline CDR1 and CDR2: SGHNT and YYREEE (reference sequence). V was shortened by 4 bases and J by 0 bases, with 10 bases between the two germline ends. For the CDR3, the DNA is TGTGCCAGCAGCCGACCCGGGGCGAACACCGGGGAGCTGTTTTTT. Amino acid sequence: CASSRPGANTGELFF.

In its sample, this clone was seen once. The gene calls are TRBV5-5 and TRBJ2-7; TRBD1 aligns across 9 bases. The V gene end was trimmed by 1 base and the J gene end by 6 bases; junction bases not matched to a gene: 11. Germline V gene data show CDR1 as SGHKS and CDR2 as YYEKEE (reference sequence). The CDR3 is 16 residues long. The CDR3 region has the DNA TGTGCCAGCAGCTTGACCTCCGGGACAGGGACGTCCGAGCAGTACTTC. It yields the protein CASSLTSGTGTSEQYF.

The CDR3 reads CASSYSNQHEQFF. In nucleotides, the CDR3 is TGTGCCAGCAGTTACTCGAACCAACATGAGCAGTTCTTC. This chain links TRBV6-5 with TRBJ2-1; D is uncertain. Trimming took 0 bases from V and 8 from J, leaving 8 bases between them. The V gene's germline CDR1 is MNHEY and CDR2 SVGAGI. The CDR3 covers 13 residues.

This chain uses TRBV18 with TRBJ2-1, with 8 bases that match TRBD2. The V and J ends lost 4 bases and 9 bases, in that order; junction bases with no gene match: 8. Germline V lookup: CDR1 KGHSH, CDR2 LQKENI. The CDR3 totals 14 residues. Written as DNA, the CDR3 is TGTGCCAGCTCACAGACTAGCGAGGGCCGTGAGCAGTTCTTC. It translates to CASSQTSEGREQFF. Combining the CDR3 with reference TRBV18 and TRBJ2-1 gives the whole variable domain NAGVMQNPRHLVRRRGQEARLRCSPMKGHSHVYWYRQLPEEGLKFMVYLQKENIIDESGMPKERFSAEFPKEGPSILRIQQVVRGDSAAYFCASSQTSEGREQFFGPGTRLTVL.